Listed below are T cell receptor beta chains from one sample, sequenced in a study of blood T cell repertoires in COVID-19. The protocol was immunoSEQ multiplex PCR, while the TCRdb copy is restricted to in-frame clones and leaves out a portion. The sample has about 160,000 clones, 80% seen once. Input material: PBMCs or T cells enriched from blood (not recorded which). The receptors shown here come from a man aged 40-49 years who had recovered from COVID-19. CDR3s include the opening cysteine and the closing phenylalanine or tryptophan. Each record gives: V gene, clone size, J gene, D gene, CDR3 protein, CDR3 DNA. D genes are given only for firm matches. Not all rows give a size; the values are once, few, many and, for expanded clones, a class.

>TRBV12-3/TRBV12-4|NA|TRBJ1-2|NA
CASSSQGPYGYTF
TGTGCCAGCAGTTCACAGGGACCCTATGGCTACACCTTC
>TRBV5-1|few|TRBJ1-3|TRBD1
CASSFNRGPGNTIYF
TGCGCCAGCAGCTTTAACAGGGGGCCTGGAAACACCATATATTTT
>TRBV18|NA|TRBJ1-1|NA
CASSAREGNTEAFF
TGTGCCAGCTCAGCCAGGGAGGGAAACACTGAAGCTTTCTTT
>TRBV7-9|NA|TRBJ2-5|NA
CASSLAQGTETQYF
TGTGCCAGCAGCTTAGCACAGGGCACAGAGACCCAGTACTTC
>TRBV3-1/TRBV3-2|NA|TRBJ2-2|NA
CASSQSSGELFF
TGTGCCAGCAGCCAAAGTAGCGGGGAGCTGTTTTTT
>TRBV3-1/TRBV3-2|NA|TRBJ2-5|TRBD1
CASSQGQGYREETQYF
TGTGCCAGCAGCCAGGGACAGGGGTATCGGGAAGAGACCCAGTACTTC
>TRBV30|NA|TRBJ1-1|NA
CACTSPTGIYNTEAFF
TGTGCCTGTACTTCACCAACCGGGATATATAACACTGAAGCTTTCTTT
>TRBV14|NA|TRBJ2-7|NA
CASSQESYEQYF
TGTGCCAGCAGCCAGGAGTCCTACGAGCAGTACTTC
>TRBV24-1|NA|TRBJ2-3|TRBD2
CATSVAGDPTDTQYF
TGTGCCACCAGTGTCGCGGGGGACCCCACAGATACGCAGTATTTT
>TRBV19|NA|TRBJ1-6|TRBD1
CASRSRGEYSPLHF
TGTGCCAGTAGGTCCAGGGGGGAATATTCACCCCTCCACTTT
>TRBV5-4|NA|TRBJ2-5|TRBD1
CASSLAPGTGGSETQYF
TGTGCCAGCAGCTTGGCCCCGGGGACAGGGGGTTCTGAGACCCAGTACTTC
>TRBV30|few|TRBJ1-2|NA
CAWSVAILRGYTF
TGTGCCTGGAGTGTGGCAATACTGAGGGGCTACACCTTC
>TRBV19|few|TRBJ1-2|NA
CASVDGGGYGYGYTF
TGTGCCAGTGTGGATGGGGGGGGCTATGGCTATGGCTACACCTTC
>TRBV3-1/TRBV3-2|NA|TRBJ2-1|NA
CASTQGGINEQFF
TGTGCCAGCACCCAGGGGGGGATCAATGAGCAGTTCTTC
>TRBV7-2|NA|TRBJ1-2|TRBD1
CASSLRGTGQDRYGYTF
TGTGCCAGCAGCTTGCGAGGGACAGGGCAAGACCGCTATGGCTACACCTTC
>TRBV7-9|NA|TRBJ2-7|TRBD2
CASTQGAGGHSYEQYF
TGTGCCAGCACCCAGGGAGCGGGGGGCCACTCCTACGAGCAGTACTTC
>TRBV14|NA|TRBJ2-5|TRBD2
CASSQVLAAQETQYF
TGTGCCAGCAGCCAAGTTCTAGCGGCTCAAGAGACCCAGTACTTC
>TRBV24-1|NA|TRBJ1-2|NA
CATSDLQGNYGYTF
TGTGCCACCAGTGATTTGCAGGGGAACTATGGCTACACCTTC
>TRBV5-6|NA|TRBJ2-1|NA
CASSLAEHYPRNEQFF
TGTGCCAGCAGCTTGGCCGAGCATTACCCTCGGAATGAGCAGTTCTTC
>TRBV27|NA|TRBJ2-2|NA
CASSLSRGAGTGELFF
TGTGCCAGCAGTTTATCGAGGGGCGCGGGGACCGGGGAGCTGTTTTTT
>TRBV10-3|few|TRBJ1-5|TRBD1
CAISESGTGHQPQHF
TGTGCCATCAGTGAGTCGGGGACAGGGCACCAGCCCCAGCATTTT
>TRBV5-1|NA|TRBJ2-3|TRBD2
CASSRTSGGIDTQYF
TGCGCCAGCAGCCGGACTAGCGGGGGGATAGATACGCAGTATTTT
>TRBV11-1|few|TRBJ1-6|TRBD1
CASSSGQGNSPLHF
TGTGCCAGCAGCTCAGGACAGGGCAATTCACCCCTCCACTTT
>TRBV7-9|NA|TRBJ1-6|TRBD1
CASSPRGQENSPLHF
TGTGCCAGCAGCCCTAGGGGGCAGGAGAATTCACCCCTCCACTTT
>TRBV6-6|NA|TRBJ2-7|NA
CASSYPGESYEQYF
TGTGCCAGCAGTTACCCAGGGGAGTCCTACGAGCAGTACTTC
>TRBV9|NA|TRBJ2-7|NA
CASSPRPGSSYEQYF
TGTGCCAGCAGCCCCCGGCCGGGTAGCTCCTACGAGCAGTACTTC
>TRBV7-3|NA|TRBJ1-5|TRBD1
CASSDQDRGDQPQHF
TGTGCCAGCAGCGATCAAGACAGGGGGGATCAGCCCCAGCATTTT
>TRBV7-7|once|TRBJ2-3|TRBD1
CASSLDRESTDTQYF
TGTGCCAGCAGCTTGGACAGGGAGAGCACAGATACGCAGTATTTT
>TRBV18|few|TRBJ1-1|NA
CASSPPTQRTEAFF
TGTGCCAGCTCACCGCCTACACAGAGAACTGAAGCTTTCTTT
>TRBV9|NA|TRBJ2-6|NA
CASSVTQLTVLGANVLTF
TGTGCCAGCAGCGTGACACAGCTCACCGTGCTTGGGGCCAACGTCCTGACTTTC
>TRBV7-8|NA|TRBJ1-5|NA
CASSTEGPVNLNQPQHF
TGTGCCAGCAGCACGGAGGGACCCGTAAACCTCAATCAGCCCCAGCATTTT
>TRBV28|NA|TRBJ1-2|NA
CASSFSGGARWDGYTF
TGTGCCAGCAGTTTCAGCGGGGGGGCGCGATGGGATGGCTACACCTTC
>TRBV19|once|TRBJ2-2|TRBD1
CASSRGTGGIGELFF
TGTGCCAGTAGCCGTGGGACAGGGGGCATCGGGGAGCTGTTTTTT
>TRBV5-1|NA|TRBJ2-3|TRBD1
CASSAAGTADTQYF
TGCGCCAGCAGCGCCGCCGGGACAGCCGATACGCAGTATTTT
>TRBV5-1|NA|TRBJ2-3|TRBD2
CASSWETSGGAYTDTQYF
TGCGCCAGCAGCTGGGAAACTAGCGGGGGGGCCTATACAGATACGCAGTATTTT
>TRBV7-4|NA|TRBJ1-5|NA
CASSSEGGAYSNQPQHF
TGTGCCAGCAGCTCCGAAGGGGGGGCCTATAGCAATCAGCCCCAGCATTTT
>TRBV19|NA|TRBJ1-2|NA
CASSVQGWNYGYTF
TGTGCCAGTAGTGTCCAGGGCTGGAACTATGGCTACACCTTC
>TRBV30|NA|TRBJ1-2|NA
CAWSVFSGSGVVYTF
TGTGCCTGGAGTGTTTTTTCCGGGTCGGGGGTAGTCTACACCTTC